The next 25 T cell receptor beta chains were all read from a single sample in a study of T cells expressing NK-cell markers. TCRdb re-analyzed the 5' RACE reads; it lists each CDR3 protein once, without DNA. The specimen's table records almost 450,000 distinct CDR3 sequences. The material sequenced was blood T cells: a sorted CD56 or NKG2C T cell subset, CD4+ or CD8+ T cells, or bulk PBMC T cells (not recorded which). The receptor source for this set is a woman between 18 and 69 years old in good health.

The chain uses TRBV4-1 and TRBJ2-7; TCRdb designates TRBD2, a call that cannot be tested without DNA. Germline loops: CDR1 MGHRA, CDR2 YSYEKL. This CDR3 spans 14 amino acids. The CDR3 loop is CASSQLAGAEEQYF.

The chain recombines TRBV18 with TRBJ1-1; the D gene TCRdb calls, TRBD1, cannot be checked with no DNA. The CDR3 contains 13 residues. The V gene's germline CDR1 is KGHSH and CDR2 LQKENI. CDR3 residues: CASSLGQDTEAFF.

V is TRBV10-1 and J is TRBJ2-2. The CDR3 runs 13 residues. From germline, CDR1 is WNHNN and CDR2 SYGVQD (reference sequence). The CDR3 region is CASSEDGKGELFF.

The chain uses TRBV6-1 and TRBJ1-3; the D call from TCRdb, TRBD1, cannot be confirmed without DNA. There are 15 residues in the CDR3. CDR1 MNHNS and CDR2 SASEGT come from the germline V gene. CDR3 in amino acids: CASSPGTGSENTIYF.

The rearrangement joins TRBV5-4 to TRBJ1-1. Germline V lookup: CDR1 SGHNT, CDR2 YYREEE (reference sequence). This CDR3 contains 13 residues. The CDR3 here is CASSIAGSTEAFF.

The genes are TRBV20-1 and TRBJ1-6; TCRdb names TRBD1, which stays unverified in the absence of DNA. Germline V lookup: CDR1 DFQATT, CDR2 SNEGSKA (reference sequence). CDR3 size: 14 residues. This CDR3 reads CSARDARGHSPLHF.

V gene TRBV6-5 combines with J gene TRBJ1-2; the TCRdb D gene call, TRBD1, has no DNA to confirm it. The CDR3 covers 15 residues. Germline lookup yields CDR1 MNHEY and CDR2 SVGAGI. The CDR3 here is CASIKGEGTNYGYTF.

This sequence joins TRBV25-1 and TRBJ2-7. Germline V gene sequence: CDR1 MGHDK, CDR2 SYGVNS. The CDR3 loop spans 12 amino acids. CDR3 sequence reads: CASSEGMGEQYF.

V usage is TRBV11-2 and J usage is TRBJ2-2. Germline CDR1 SGHAT, CDR2 FQNNGV. This CDR3 has 12 amino acids. The CDR3 region is CASSLQTGELFF.

This chain links TRBV12-3 or TRBV12-4 with TRBJ1-2; as DNA is missing, the TRBD1 call by TCRdb cannot be tested. The CDR3 sequence is 13 residues long. The CDR3: CASSPDGLTGYTF.

The chain links TRBV5-4 to TRBJ2-5. Germline V CDR1 and CDR2: SGHNT, YYREEE (reference sequence). The CDR3 covers 13 residues. CDR3 amino acids: CASSFIMAETQYF.

J is TRBJ2-2 and V is TRBV4-3; TCRdb's D gene call, TRBD2, goes unchecked for lack of DNA. The CDR3 runs to 18 residues. CDR1 and CDR2 (germline): LGHNA, YSLEER. Here the CDR3 reads CASSPPRESPETIGELFF.

The chain couples TRBV21-1 to TRBJ2-7; TCRdb lists TRBD1, though no DNA is available to test this call. TRBV21-1 is a listed pseudogene. CDR3 length: 14 residues. The CDR3 region is CASSRDRVPYEQYF.

The genes are TRBV7-8 and TRBJ1-2; TCRdb proposes TRBD1, but this gene call is untestable without DNA. This CDR3 has 15 amino acids. CDR1 is SGHVS, CDR2 FQNEAQ, per germline. The CDR3 loop reads CASSQPTGGADGYTF.

The rearrangement links TRBV29-1 to TRBJ2-1; TCRdb's assignment of TRBD2 cannot be checked, as there is no DNA. The CDR3 extends over 14 amino acids. Germline assignment: CDR1 SQVTM and CDR2 ANQGSEA. The CDR3 sequence: CSTLGGLAGDEQFF.

The chain combines TRBV9 with TRBJ2-5; TCRdb's D call of TRBD1 is untestable without DNA. This CDR3 region has 14 residues. The germline CDR1 and CDR2 sequences are SGDLS and YYNGEE. CDR3 in amino acids: CASSVGGLQETQYF.

The rearrangement links TRBV25-1 to TRBJ1-5; TCRdb's assignment of TRBD1 cannot be checked, as there is no DNA. The CDR3 contains 15 residues. Germline lookup yields CDR1 MGHDK and CDR2 SYGVNS. The CDR3 loop reads CASSEGVTGSQPQHF.

The rearrangement links TRBV29-1 to TRBJ2-5; the TCRdb call, TRBD1, lacks DNA for checking. CDR1 and CDR2 (germline): SQVTM, ANQGSEA. This CDR3 region has 14 residues. Here the CDR3 reads CSVDRGIHQETQYF.

The genes are TRBV19 and TRBJ1-2. This CDR3 is built from 12 residues. CDR1 LNHDA and CDR2 SQIVND come from the germline V gene (reference sequence). The CDR3 sequence: CASSERFYGYTF.

V usage is TRBV7-8 and J usage is TRBJ2-3; TCRdb's D call of TRBD2 is untestable without DNA. Per the germline V gene, CDR1 is SGHVS and CDR2 is FQNEAQ. This CDR3 contains 16 residues. The CDR3 loop is CASSLAAGGATDTQYF.

The chain is built from TRBV5-1 and TRBJ2-3; TCRdb designates TRBD2, a call that cannot be tested without DNA. The CDR3 length is 16 residues. Looked up from germline, CDR1 is SGHRS and CDR2 is YFSETQ. CDR3 amino acids: CASSLKGPAATDTQYF.

The chain recombines TRBV21-1 with TRBJ1-5. TRBV21-1 is termed a pseudogene. This CDR3 contains 16 residues. This CDR3 is CASSKVEEPLHQPQHF.

V usage is TRBV20-1 and J usage is TRBJ2-1; the TRBD2 assignment by TCRdb is unverifiable without DNA. The CDR3 extends over 15 amino acids. CDR1 and CDR2 (germline): DFQATT, SNEGSKA (reference sequence). The CDR3 sequence is CSAPPEGLLYNEQFF.

The CDR3 loop reads CASTRNGARAFF. This chain joins TRBV6-2 or TRBV6-3 and TRBJ1-1; the D call of TRBD1 rests on TCRdb alone, since no DNA is present to check it. Germline V CDR1 and CDR2: MNHEY, SVGEGT. The CDR3 totals 12 residues.

The rearrangement joins TRBV14 to TRBJ2-4; TCRdb calls TRBD1, which cannot be checked without DNA. The CDR3 has 14 residues. CDR1 and CDR2 from the germline V gene are SGHDN and FVKESK. The CDR3 sequence: CASSQFHEGGIQYF.